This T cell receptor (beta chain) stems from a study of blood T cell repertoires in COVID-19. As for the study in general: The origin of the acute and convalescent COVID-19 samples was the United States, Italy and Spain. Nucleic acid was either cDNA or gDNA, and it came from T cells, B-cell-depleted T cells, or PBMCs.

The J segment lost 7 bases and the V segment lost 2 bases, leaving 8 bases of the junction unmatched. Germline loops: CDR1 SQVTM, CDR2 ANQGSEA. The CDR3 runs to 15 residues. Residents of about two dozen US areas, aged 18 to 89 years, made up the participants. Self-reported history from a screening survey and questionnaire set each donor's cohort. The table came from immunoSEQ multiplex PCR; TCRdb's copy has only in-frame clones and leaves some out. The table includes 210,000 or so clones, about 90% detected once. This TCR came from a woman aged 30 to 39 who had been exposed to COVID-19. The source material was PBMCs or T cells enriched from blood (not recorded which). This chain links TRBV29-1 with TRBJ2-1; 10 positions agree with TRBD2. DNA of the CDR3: TGCAGCGTTGAACTAGCGGGAGTGGTAAATAATGAGCAGTTCTTC. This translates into CSVELAGVVNNEQFF.